The 24 T cell receptor beta chains below come from one sample, sequenced in a study of blood T cell repertoires in COVID-19. TCRdb's table, derived via immunoSEQ multiplex PCR, lists solely in-frame clones and lacks some. This sample has 42,000 or so clones; more than 75% occur once, and the top ten carry around 27%. The specimen was peripheral blood. These receptors were taken from a man at least 80 years old with acute or convalescent COVID-19.

Worth noting for this clone: Given the absence of the conserved phenylalanine or tryptophan at the CDR3 end, a read error is likely. J is TRBJ1-2 and V is TRBV6-4; tentatively, D is TRBD1 (5 bases). The ends were cut back, 5 bases at V and 7 bases at J, with 14 bases in the middle. This CDR3 has 13 residues. CDR1 and CDR2 from the germline V gene are MRHNA and SNTAGT. CDR3 nucleotide sequence: TGTGCCAGCAGTCCCGACAGAACCGGTGGCTACACCCTC. This encodes CASSPDRTGGYTL.

The chain is built from TRBV28 and TRBJ2-7; perhaps TRBD1 as D (5 bases). CDR1 is MDHEN and CDR2 is SYDVKM in the germline V gene. CDR3 length equals 12 residues. Trimming shortened V by 8 bases and J by 3 bases, and 11 bases separated the two germline ends. In DNA form, the CDR3 reads TGTGCCAGCGGCGGACACTACTACGAGCAGTACTTC. Translation gives CASGGHYYEQYF.

The rearrangement joins TRBV19 to TRBJ2-2, with TRBD2 identical over 11 bases. Looked up from germline, CDR1 is LNHDA and CDR2 is SQIVND (reference sequence). Losses at the gene ends were 11 bases for V and 4 bases for J; bases not matched to a gene: 3. This CDR3 has 13 amino acids. Here the CDR3 reads CASGTSGTGELFF. The CDR3 nucleotides read TGTGCCTCCGGGACTAGCGGCACCGGGGAGCTGTTTTTT.

The V call is TRBV30, the J call TRBJ2-7; no reliable D call. Germline-derived CDR1 and CDR2 are GTSNPN and SVGIG (reference sequence). The germline V and J ends were trimmed by 1 base and 6 bases, with 13 bases remaining between them. The CDR3 spans 13 residues. The CDR3 loop reads CAWSALVSSEQYF. CDR3 bases: TGTGCCTGGAGTGCCCTAGTTAGTTCCGAGCAGTACTTC.

The rearrangement joins TRBV5-1 to TRBJ1-6; D remains ambiguous. The CDR3 consists of 13 residues. Between the trimmed V and J ends, which lost 0 bases and 7 bases, there was a span of 5 bases. Germline lookup yields CDR1 SGHRS and CDR2 YFSETQ. CDR3 region: CASSLGRNSPLHF. The CDR3 nucleotides read TGCGCCAGCAGCTTGGGGCGGAATTCACCCCTCCACTTT.

This chain uses TRBV6-5 with TRBJ1-6; D gene uncertain. Between the trimmed V and J ends, which lost 7 bases and 5 bases, there was a span of 12 bases. The germline V gene encodes CDR1 MNHEY and CDR2 SVGAGI. CDR3 size: 14 residues. The CDR3 loop is CASIAQLNNSPLHF. The DNA of the CDR3 is TGTGCCAGCATAGCGCAACTGAATAATTCACCCCTCCACTTT.

This clone was seen a few times. The chain combines TRBV2 with TRBJ2-7; TRBD1 might be the D (7 bases). The length of the CDR3 is 14 residues. Germline assignment: CDR1 SNHLY and CDR2 FYNNEI. With 8 bases removed from V and 7 bases from J, the gap between germline ends came to 21 bases. CDR3 protein: CASRRGTDYAEQYF. CDR3 coding DNA: TGTGCCAGCCGCCGCGGGACAGACTACGCGGAGCAGTACTTC.

This clone appeared a few times. The gene calls are TRBV28 and TRBJ2-7; 8 positions agree with TRBD1. From germline, CDR1 is MDHEN and CDR2 SYDVKM. This CDR3 is 14 amino acids long. V was pared by 4 bases and J by 1 base, with 3 bases of the junction left unmatched. The CDR3 sequence is CASSSGGGSYEQYF. CDR3 bases: TGTGCCAGCAGTTCAGGGGGCGGGTCCTACGAGCAGTACTTC. Based on the CDR3 plus reference TRBV28 and TRBJ2-7, the full variable domain is DVKVTQSSRYLVKRTGEKVFLECVQDMDHENMFWYRQDPGLGLRLIYFSYDVKMKEKGDIPEGYSVSREKKERFSLILESASTNQTSMYLCASSSGGGSYEQYFGPGTRLTVT.

This chain joins TRBV5-1 and TRBJ2-2, with a weak D call TRBD1 (5 bases). This CDR3 spans 16 amino acids. Trimming took off 0 bases at V and 4 bases at J, with 13 bases between the two ends. CDR1 and CDR2 (germline): SGHRS, YFSETQ. The CDR3 DNA is TGCGCCAGCAGCTTGGAGGGGATTTTTGCCACCGGGGAGCTGTTTTTT. Its protein is CASSLEGIFATGELFF.

This clone was counted once. The CDR3 protein is CVLTGTSGYNEQFF. CDR3 sequence (DNA): TGTGTTCTCACCGGGACTAGCGGTTACAATGAGCAGTTCTTC. This sequence joins TRBV6-5 and TRBJ2-1; 11 positions match TRBD2. Germline CDR1 is MNHEY and CDR2 is SVGAGI. The CDR3 has 14 amino acids.

The chain recombines TRBV14 with TRBJ2-7, with a possible D match to TRBD2 (5 bases). The CDR3 is 15 residues long. Germline loops: CDR1 SGHDN, CDR2 FVKESK. The V end lost 1 base, the J end lost 2 bases, and 12 bases lay between the germline ends. The CDR3 sequence is CASSQVGRGAYEQYF. In DNA, the CDR3 is TGTGCCAGCAGCCAAGTTGGCCGGGGAGCCTACGAGCAGTACTTC.

The chain combines TRBV7-6 with TRBJ1-1; 9 bases line up with TRBD1. Germline V lookup: CDR1 SGHVS, CDR2 FNYEAQ. The V segment lost 5 bases and the J segment 5 bases; nucleotides outside the gene matches: 12. This CDR3 has 16 residues. In nucleotides, the CDR3 is TGTGCCAGCAGCCCCCGCCCGGGACAGGGAGAAACTGAAGCTTTCTTT. It codes for CASSPRPGQGETEAFF.

The CDR3 is CASSQRDRGDGYTF. The CDR3 DNA follows: TGTGCCAGCAGCCAACGGGACAGGGGGGATGGCTACACCTTC. This chain joins TRBV4-2 and TRBJ1-2; 11 bases line up with TRBD1. After removal of 2 bases from V and 6 bases from J, the junction contained 2 bases not matched to a gene. The germline V gene has CDR1 LGHNA and CDR2 YNFKEQ. CDR3 length: 14 residues.

CDR3 sequence: CASSSGQGFIQYF. DNA for the CDR3: TGTGCCAGCAGCTCCGGACAGGGGTTCATTCAGTACTTC. The chain is built from TRBV7-3 and TRBJ2-4; TRBD1 aligns across 9 bases. CDR1 and CDR2 (germline): SGHTA, FQGTGA. Trimming removed 4 bases from V and 9 bases from J; junction bases left unmatched: 4. CDR3 length equals 13 residues.

The CDR3, as DNA: TGTGCCAGCAGCCCGCCGGGATATAATTCACCCCTCCACTTT. It yields the protein CASSPPGYNSPLHF. This chain uses TRBV5-8 with TRBJ1-6; D ambiguous. Between the trimmed V and J ends, which lost 4 bases and 4 bases, there was a span of 9 bases. This CDR3 is 14 amino acids long. Germline CDR1 reads SGHTS; CDR2 reads YDEGEE. Based on the CDR3 plus reference TRBV5-8 and TRBJ1-6, the full variable domain is EAGVTQSPTHLIKTRGQQATLRCSPISGHTSVYWYQQALGLGLQFLLWYDEGEERNRGNFPPRFSGRQFPNYSSELNVNALELEDSALYLCASSPPGYNSPLHFGNGTRLTVT.

This rearrangement joins TRBV5-5 to TRBJ1-1, with D perhaps TRBD1 (6 bases). CDR3 size: 14 residues. Looked up from germline, CDR1 is SGHKS and CDR2 is YYEKEE (reference sequence). Trimming stripped 4 bases from V and 2 bases from J, with 12 bases between. The CDR3 DNA reads TGTGCCAGCAGCCCGCAGGGGATTAACACTGAAGCTTTCTTT. This sequence encodes CASSPQGINTEAFF.

The chain links TRBV10-3 to TRBJ2-7; 9 bases map to TRBD1. The V segment lost 7 bases and the J segment 4 bases; nucleotides outside the gene matches: 8. Germline V gene sequence: CDR1 ENHRY, CDR2 SYGVKD. The CDR3 covers 14 residues. CDR3 DNA: TGTGCCATCACCTGGGGGGGACAGGGTTACGAGCAGTACTTC. It yields the protein CAITWGGQGYEQYF.

This chain connects TRBV4-2 to TRBJ2-2, with 9 bases that match TRBD2. The CDR3 runs to 15 residues. Losses at the gene ends were 1 base for V and 5 bases for J; bases not matched to a gene: 2. The germline V gene encodes CDR1 LGHNA and CDR2 YNFKEQ. CDR3 sequence reads: CASSQGGRGTGELFF. CDR3 DNA: TGTGCCAGCAGCCAAGGCGGGAGGGGGACCGGGGAGCTGTTTTTT.

This chain joins TRBV6-6 and TRBJ1-2; TRBD1 aligns across 8 bases. The CDR3 spans 12 residues. Trimming cost V 5 bases and J 4 bases; bases outside gene matches: 0. CDR1 is MNHNY and CDR2 is SVGAGI in the germline V gene (reference sequence). The CDR3 DNA follows: TGTGCCAGCAGTGGGACAGGCTATGGCTACACCTTC. Its translation is CASSGTGYGYTF.

This clone counts as medium-sized. The same CDR3 arises from other DNA sequences in this sample as well. V gene TRBV7-9 combines with J gene TRBJ2-7; D is unresolved. The CDR3 runs to 13 residues. Germline lookup yields CDR1 SEHNR and CDR2 FQNEAQ (reference sequence). V was pared by 2 bases and J by 3 bases, with 8 bases between. The DNA of the CDR3 is TGTGCCAGCAGCTTAACCCCCTACTACGAGCAGTACTTC. This translates into CASSLTPYYEQYF.

V usage is TRBV7-8 and J usage is TRBJ2-7; 9 nucleotides match TRBD1. Losses at the gene ends were 5 bases for V and 5 bases for J; bases not matched to a gene: 4. CDR3 length: 13 amino acids. Per the germline V gene, CDR1 is SGHVS and CDR2 is FQNEAQ. The CDR3 region is CASSRDREDEQYF. The CDR3 nucleotides read TGTGCCAGCAGCCGGGACAGGGAAGACGAGCAGTACTTC.

This chain links TRBV15 with TRBJ2-1; 12 nucleotides match TRBD2. Germline trimming cut 1 base from V and 0 bases from J; bases unmatched to any gene: 4. The V gene's germline CDR1 is LNHNV and CDR2 YYDKDF (reference sequence). The CDR3 is 18 amino acids. CDR3 bases: TGTGCCACCAGCAGAGCCCTAGCGGGGGGGCTCTCCTACAATGAGCAGTTCTTC. Protein product: CATSRALAGGLSYNEQFF.

This clone has more than one count but fewer than ten. The gene calls are TRBV3-1 (or the pseudogene TRBV3-2) and TRBJ1-3, with unresolved D. This CDR3 contains 14 residues. V lost 1 base, J lost 4 bases, and 8 bases lay in between. Germline CDR1 is LGHDT and CDR2 is YNNKEL (reference sequence). The CDR3: CASSQGAWGNTIYF. DNA of the CDR3: TGTGCCAGCAGCCAAGGGGCATGGGGAAACACCATATATTTT.

The chain links TRBV19 to TRBJ2-2; TRBD2 might be the D (6 bases). CDR3 length: 13 residues. With 8 bases removed from V and 2 bases from J, the gap between germline ends came to 9 bases. The germline CDR1 and CDR2 sequences are LNHDA and SQIVND (reference sequence). The CDR3 sequence: CASSGTNTGELFF. In DNA form, the CDR3 reads TGTGCCAGTTCCGGGACTAACACCGGGGAGCTGTTTTTT.